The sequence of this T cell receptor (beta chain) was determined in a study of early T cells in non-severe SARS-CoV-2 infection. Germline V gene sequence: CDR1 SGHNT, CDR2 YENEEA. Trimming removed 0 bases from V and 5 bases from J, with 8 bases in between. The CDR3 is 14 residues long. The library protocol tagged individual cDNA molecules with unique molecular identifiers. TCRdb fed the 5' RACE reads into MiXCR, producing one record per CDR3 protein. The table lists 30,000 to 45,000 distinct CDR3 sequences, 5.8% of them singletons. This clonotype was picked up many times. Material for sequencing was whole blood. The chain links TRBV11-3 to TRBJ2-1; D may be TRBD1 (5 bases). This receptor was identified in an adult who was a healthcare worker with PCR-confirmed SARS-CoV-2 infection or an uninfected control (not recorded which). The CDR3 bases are TGTGCCAGCAGCTTAGATTTAGGGGACAATGAGCAGTTCTTC. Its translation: CASSLDLGDNEQFF.